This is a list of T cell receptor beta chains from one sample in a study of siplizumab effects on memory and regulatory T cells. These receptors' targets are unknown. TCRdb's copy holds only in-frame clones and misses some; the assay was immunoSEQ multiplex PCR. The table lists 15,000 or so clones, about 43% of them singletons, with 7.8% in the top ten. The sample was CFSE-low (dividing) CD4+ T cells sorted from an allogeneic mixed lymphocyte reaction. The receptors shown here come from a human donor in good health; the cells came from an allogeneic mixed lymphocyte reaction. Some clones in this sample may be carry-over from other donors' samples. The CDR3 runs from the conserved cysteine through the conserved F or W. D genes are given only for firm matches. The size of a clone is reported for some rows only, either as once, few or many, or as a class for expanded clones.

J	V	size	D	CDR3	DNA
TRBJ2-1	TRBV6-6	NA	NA	CASSYSFGLQQGEQFF	TGTGCCAGCAGTTACTCGTTTGGACTACAACAGGGTGAGCAGTTCTTC
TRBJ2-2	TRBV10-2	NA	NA	CASSEDYTGELFF	TGCGCCAGCAGTGAAGACTACACCGGGGAGCTGTTTTTT
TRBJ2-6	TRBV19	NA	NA	CASSGGANVLTF	TGTGCCAGTAGTGGTGGGGCCAACGTCCTGACTTTC
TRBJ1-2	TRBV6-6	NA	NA	CASSYLANYGYTF	TGTGCCAGCAGTTACTTGGCGAACTATGGCTACACCTTC
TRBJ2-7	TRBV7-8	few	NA	CASSFANSYEQYF	TGTGCCAGCAGCTTCGCTAACTCCTACGAGCAGTACTTC
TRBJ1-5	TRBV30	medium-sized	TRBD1	CAWRLGRQGEGPQHF	TGTGCCTGGAGGTTGGGCAGACAGGGCGAGGGGCCCCAGCATTTT
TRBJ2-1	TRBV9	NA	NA	CASGNGLSYNEQFF	TGTGCCAGCGGAAATGGACTTTCCTACAATGAGCAGTTCTTC
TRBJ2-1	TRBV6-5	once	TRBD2	CASSSNGGRSYNEQFF	TGTGCCAGCAGTTCCAATGGCGGGAGGTCCTACAATGAGCAGTTCTTC
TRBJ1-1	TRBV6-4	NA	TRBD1	CASFQGARTEAFF	TGTGCCAGTTTCCAGGGGGCACGAACTGAAGCTTTCTTT
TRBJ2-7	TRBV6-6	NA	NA	CASSYLGGGQFYEQYF	TGTGCCAGCAGTTACTTGGGGGGTGGGCAGTTCTACGAGCAGTACTTC
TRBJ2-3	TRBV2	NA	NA	CASSENPAPTDTQYF	TGTGCCAGCAGTGAAAACCCCGCCCCCACAGATACGCAGTATTTT
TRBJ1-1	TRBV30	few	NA	CAWSRGTAEAFF	TGTGCCTGGAGTCGGGGTACGGCTGAAGCTTTCTTT
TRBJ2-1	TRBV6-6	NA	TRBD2	CASSYGPAGTSEQFF	TGTGCCAGCAGTTACGGGCCAGCGGGAACCAGTGAGCAGTTCTTC
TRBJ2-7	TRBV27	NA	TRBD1	CASSLTGDVYEQYF	TGTGCCAGCAGTTTAACAGGGGACGTGTATGAGCAGTACTTC
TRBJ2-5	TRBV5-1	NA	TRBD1	CASSPGTGGGETQYF	TGCGCCAGCAGCCCCGGGACAGGGGGTGGAGAGACCCAGTACTTC
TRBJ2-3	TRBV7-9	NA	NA	CASSISGTSTDTQYF	TGTGCCAGCAGCATTAGCGGAACAAGCACAGATACGCAGTATTTT
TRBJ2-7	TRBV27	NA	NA	CASSPSGMGYEQYF	TGTGCCAGCAGTCCTTCGGGGATGGGATACGAGCAGTACTTC
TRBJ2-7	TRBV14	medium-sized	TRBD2	CASSRAGVSYEQYF	TGTGCCAGCAGCCGGGCGGGAGTCTCCTACGAGCAGTACTTC
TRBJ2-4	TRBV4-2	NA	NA	CASSSHGAIAKNIQYF	TGTGCCAGCAGCTCCCACGGAGCCATAGCCAAAAACATTCAGTACTTC
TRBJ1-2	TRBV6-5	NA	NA	CASSRTLTGGYTF	TGTGCCAGCAGCCGGACCCTCACGGGCGGCTACACCTTC
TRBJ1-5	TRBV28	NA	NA	CASSTNGDIYSNQPQHF	TGTGCCAGCAGCACAAATGGGGACATTTATAGCAATCAGCCCCAGCATTTT
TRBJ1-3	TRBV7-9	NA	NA	CASSLAFTGNTIYF	TGTGCCAGCAGCTTAGCCTTCACTGGAAACACCATATATTTT
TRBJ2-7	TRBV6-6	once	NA	CASSYSQVSYEQYF	TGTGCCAGCAGTTACTCACAGGTCTCCTACGAGCAGTACTTC
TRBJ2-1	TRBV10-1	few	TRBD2	CASSEASGSYNEQFF	TGCGCCAGCAGTGAGGCTAGCGGGTCATACAATGAGCAGTTCTTC
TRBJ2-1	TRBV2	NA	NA	CASRGDSYNEQFF	TGTGCCAGCAGAGGGGACTCCTACAATGAGCAGTTCTTC
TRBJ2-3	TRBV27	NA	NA	CASTPTVRQISDTQYF	TGTGCCAGCACCCCCACAGTCAGGCAGATTTCAGATACGCAGTATTTT
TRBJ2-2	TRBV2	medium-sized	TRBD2	CASRSSGVHTGELFF	TGTGCCAGCAGATCTAGCGGGGTCCACACCGGGGAGCTGTTTTTT
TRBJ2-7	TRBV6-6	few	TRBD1	CASSRQGYEQYF	TGTGCCAGCAGCCGACAGGGCTACGAGCAGTACTTC
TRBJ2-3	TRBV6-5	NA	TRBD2	CASSPGTNTGDTQYF	TGTGCCAGCAGCCCAGGGACTAACACGGGAGATACGCAGTATTTT
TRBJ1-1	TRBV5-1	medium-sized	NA	CASSWSGLTEAFF	TGCGCCAGCAGCTGGTCAGGGCTGACTGAAGCTTTCTTT
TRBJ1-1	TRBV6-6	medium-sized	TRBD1	CASRRGQGTEAFF	TGTGCCAGCAGAAGGGGACAGGGGACTGAAGCTTTCTTT
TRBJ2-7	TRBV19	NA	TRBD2	CASSSGRALEQYF	TGTGCCAGTAGTAGCGGGAGGGCCTTGGAGCAGTACTTC
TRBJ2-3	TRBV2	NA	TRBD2	CASSFRTSKDTQYF	TGTGCCAGCAGTTTCCGGACTAGCAAAGATACGCAGTATTTT
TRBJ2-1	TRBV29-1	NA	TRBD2	CSVGFGTSGTYNEQFF	TGCAGCGTTGGATTTGGGACTAGCGGGACCTACAATGAGCAGTTCTTC
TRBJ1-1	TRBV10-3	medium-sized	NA	CAISETTEAFF	TGTGCCATCAGTGAGACAACTGAAGCTTTCTTT
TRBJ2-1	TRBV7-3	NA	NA	CASSLGSTGANEQFF	TGTGCCAGCAGCTTAGGTTCGACGGGGGCGAATGAGCAGTTCTTC
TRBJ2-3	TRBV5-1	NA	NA	CASSLRTTTDTQYF	TGCGCCAGCAGCTTGAGGACTACCACAGATACGCAGTATTTT
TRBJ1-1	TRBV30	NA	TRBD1	CAWRLTGGTEAFF	TGTGCCTGGAGATTAACAGGGGGCACTGAAGCTTTCTTT
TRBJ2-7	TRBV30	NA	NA	CAWNEGDYEQYF	TGTGCCTGGAATGAGGGGGACTACGAGCAGTACTTC
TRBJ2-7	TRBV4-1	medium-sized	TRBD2	CASSPQHTAGGYEQYF	TGCGCCAGCAGCCCCCAACACACGGCGGGGGGTTACGAGCAGTACTTC
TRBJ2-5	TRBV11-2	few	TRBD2	CASRKKSGGRGYGETQYF	TGTGCCAGCAGAAAGAAATCGGGCGGGAGAGGGTACGGGGAGACCCAGTACTTC
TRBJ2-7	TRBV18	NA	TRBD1	CASSRDLNRGFNEQYF	TGTGCCAGCTCACGAGACCTCAACAGGGGATTCAACGAGCAGTACTTC
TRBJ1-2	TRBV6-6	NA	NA	CASSSNEGSDGYTF	TGTGCCAGCAGTTCCAACGAGGGGAGCGATGGCTACACCTTC
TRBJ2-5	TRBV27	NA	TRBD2	CASSLTSGSLETQYF	TGTGCCAGCAGCCTGACTAGCGGGAGCTTGGAGACCCAGTACTTC
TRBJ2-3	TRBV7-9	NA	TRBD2	CASSLAGTSSTDTQYF	TGTGCCAGCAGCTTAGCCGGGACTAGCAGCACAGATACGCAGTATTTT
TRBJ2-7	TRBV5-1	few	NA	CASSFDTTLNYEQYF	TGCGCCAGCAGCTTTGATACGACACTTAACTACGAGCAGTACTTC
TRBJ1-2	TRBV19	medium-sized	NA	CASSPGIIGNYGYTF	TGTGCCAGTAGTCCCGGGATAATCGGGAACTATGGCTACACCTTC
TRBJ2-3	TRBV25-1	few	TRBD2	CASRYFRTSGSHWDTQYF	TGTGCCAGCAGGTATTTTCGGACTAGCGGGAGCCACTGGGATACGCAGTATTTT
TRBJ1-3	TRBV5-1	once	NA	CASSHNEGRENTIYF	TGCGCCAGCAGCCACAACGAGGGGCGGGAAAACACCATATATTTT
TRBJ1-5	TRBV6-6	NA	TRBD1	CASRSGQRDQPQHF	TGTGCCAGCAGGTCGGGACAGAGGGATCAGCCCCAGCATTTT
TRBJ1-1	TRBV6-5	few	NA	CASSARQRNTEAFF	TGTGCCAGCAGTGCGAGACAGAGGAACACTGAAGCTTTCTTT
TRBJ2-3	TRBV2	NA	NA	CASSEFLSPTDTQYF	TGTGCCAGCAGTGAGTTTCTTTCCCCCACAGATACGCAGTATTTT
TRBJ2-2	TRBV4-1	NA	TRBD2	CASSFNSIAGGNTGELFF	TGCGCCAGCAGCTTCAATAGTATAGCGGGAGGGAACACCGGGGAGCTGTTTTTT